Listed below are T cell receptor beta chains from one sample, sequenced in a study of vaccination and CD4 T cells after COVID-19. In TCRdb, the PCR reads were re-called with MiXCR into one record per CDR3 protein. The sample lists more than 3,500 distinct CDR3 sequences, roughly 77% seen once, with 30% to 35% in the top ten. For these receptors, no antigen is known. The material sequenced was CD4+ T cells from blood, cultured in vitro. The source is a human donor who had recovered from COVID-19. Each CDR3 is given with its conserved first and last residue. The order of the fields is J gene, D gene, V gene, clone size, CDR3 DNA, CDR3 protein. A D gene is named only where the DNA matches it firmly. The size entry is marked missing in some rows and otherwise reads once, few, many or a size class.

j_call: TRBJ2-3; d_call: TRBD2; v_call: TRBV12-3/TRBV12-4; clone_size: -; cdr3_nt: TGTGCCAGCAGCAGAGCTAGCGGGGGGACCACAGATACGCAGTATTTT; cdr3_aa: CASSRASGGTTDTQYF
j_call: TRBJ1-1; d_call: -; v_call: TRBV27; clone_size: -; cdr3_nt: TGTGCCAGCAGTCTGGGCCTGGACAGCTGGGAAGCTTTCTTT; cdr3_aa: CASSLGLDSWEAFF
j_call: TRBJ1-2; d_call: -; v_call: TRBV6-1; clone_size: -; cdr3_nt: TGTGCCAGCAGGAGGGGATCTGATGGCTACACCTTC; cdr3_aa: CASRRGSDGYTF
j_call: TRBJ1-1; d_call: TRBD1; v_call: TRBV27; clone_size: -; cdr3_nt: TGTGCCAGCAGTCTCGGGACAGGGGGGGGTGAAGCTTTCTTT; cdr3_aa: CASSLGTGGGEAFF
j_call: TRBJ1-3; d_call: -; v_call: TRBV7-2; clone_size: -; cdr3_nt: TGTGCCAGCAGCTTAGCTATCTCTGGAAACACCATATATTTT; cdr3_aa: CASSLAISGNTIYF
j_call: TRBJ2-7; d_call: TRBD1; v_call: TRBV5-1; clone_size: -; cdr3_nt: TGCGCCAGCAGCTGGACAGGGAAGGAGCAGTACTTC; cdr3_aa: CASSWTGKEQYF
j_call: TRBJ1-6; d_call: -; v_call: TRBV20-1; clone_size: -; cdr3_nt: TGCAGTGCTAGAGATCTCAGGGAAAGCTCCTATAATTCACCCCTCCACTTT; cdr3_aa: CSARDLRESSYNSPLHF
j_call: TRBJ1-1; d_call: -; v_call: TRBV5-1; clone_size: -; cdr3_nt: TGCGCCAGCAGCTCAGGCGGGACTGAAGCTTTCTTT; cdr3_aa: CASSSGGTEAFF
j_call: TRBJ2-3; d_call: TRBD2; v_call: TRBV7-3; clone_size: -; cdr3_nt: TGTGCCAGCAGCCCTCTGGCGGGGGGGCCGTCAGATACGCAGTATTTT; cdr3_aa: CASSPLAGGPSDTQYF
j_call: TRBJ1-5; d_call: -; v_call: TRBV6-1; clone_size: -; cdr3_nt: TGTGCCAGCAGTGAGGGTATTTCCCACCCATTAAGAAGGCCCCAGCATTTT; cdr3_aa: CASSEGISHPLRRPQHF
j_call: TRBJ1-6; d_call: -; v_call: TRBV9; clone_size: few; cdr3_nt: TGTGCCAGCAGCGAACTTTCTATTGGGCCTTCACCCCTCCACTTT; cdr3_aa: CASSELSIGPSPLHF
j_call: TRBJ2-7; d_call: TRBD1; v_call: TRBV24-1; clone_size: -; cdr3_nt: TGTGCCACCAGCCTAACTACCGGGACAGGGAGTTCTGGCGAGCAGTACTTC; cdr3_aa: CATSLTTGTGSSGEQYF
j_call: TRBJ2-7; d_call: TRBD2; v_call: TRBV12-3/TRBV12-4; clone_size: -; cdr3_nt: TGTGCCAGCAGTTTTCACGGGGGGGCGGACGAGCAGTACTTC; cdr3_aa: CASSFHGGADEQYF
j_call: TRBJ1-6; d_call: TRBD1; v_call: TRBV6-1; clone_size: -; cdr3_nt: TGTGCCAGCAGACCTCCCAGGGGGCCTAATTCACCCCTCCACTTT; cdr3_aa: CASRPPRGPNSPLHF
j_call: TRBJ1-1; d_call: TRBD1; v_call: TRBV20-1; clone_size: -; cdr3_nt: TGCAGTGCTCCTCGACAGGGAGGAACTGAAGCTTTCTTT; cdr3_aa: CSAPRQGGTEAFF
j_call: TRBJ1-2; d_call: TRBD1; v_call: TRBV2; clone_size: -; cdr3_nt: TGTGCCAGCGGAGCCTTAACAGGGGCCTATGGCTACACCTTC; cdr3_aa: CASGALTGAYGYTF
j_call: TRBJ2-6; d_call: TRBD2; v_call: TRBV27; clone_size: -; cdr3_nt: TGTGCCAGCAACCCTTACGGGGACTATATCTCTGGGGCCAACGTCCTGACTTTC; cdr3_aa: CASNPYGDYISGANVLTF
j_call: TRBJ1-2; d_call: TRBD1; v_call: TRBV6-1; clone_size: -; cdr3_nt: TGTGCCAGCAGCTCTCTCAGGGGGTTCAATGACTATGGCTACACCTTC; cdr3_aa: CASSSLRGFNDYGYTF
j_call: TRBJ2-1; d_call: TRBD2; v_call: TRBV7-3; clone_size: -; cdr3_nt: TGTGCCAGCAGCCCAGCGGGGGGGCTGGGCAATGAGCAGTTCTTC; cdr3_aa: CASSPAGGLGNEQFF
j_call: TRBJ2-3; d_call: -; v_call: TRBV15; clone_size: -; cdr3_nt: TGTGCCACCAGCAGAGTTCAGAGCACAGATACGCAGTATTTT; cdr3_aa: CATSRVQSTDTQYF
j_call: TRBJ1-2; d_call: -; v_call: TRBV10-3; clone_size: -; cdr3_nt: TGTGCCATCGGATACAGCTATGGCTACACCTTC; cdr3_aa: CAIGYSYGYTF
j_call: TRBJ2-2; d_call: TRBD2; v_call: TRBV25-1; clone_size: -; cdr3_nt: TGTGCCAGCAGGGTAGCGGGGGGGCCCGGGGAGCTGTTTTTT; cdr3_aa: CASRVAGGPGELFF
j_call: TRBJ1-5; d_call: -; v_call: TRBV19; clone_size: few; cdr3_nt: TGTGCCAGTAGTACCCGGACAGTTTCATATCTTAGCAATCAGCCCCAGCATTTT; cdr3_aa: CASSTRTVSYLSNQPQHF
j_call: TRBJ1-5; d_call: -; v_call: TRBV4-1; clone_size: -; cdr3_nt: TGCGCCAGCACCCTAGGGGGAAGGGCCAATCAGCCCCAGCATTTT; cdr3_aa: CASTLGGRANQPQHF
j_call: TRBJ2-2; d_call: -; v_call: TRBV7-9; clone_size: -; cdr3_nt: TGTGCCAGCAGCCCCTTGGGGGGCCTTCAGGACACCGGGGAGCTGTTTTTT; cdr3_aa: CASSPLGGLQDTGELFF
j_call: TRBJ2-5; d_call: -; v_call: TRBV7-9; clone_size: -; cdr3_nt: TGTGCCAGCAGCTTAGCGTCGTTCGGTGGGGTGACCCAGTACTTC; cdr3_aa: CASSLASFGGVTQYF
j_call: TRBJ1-5; d_call: TRBD1; v_call: TRBV20-1; clone_size: -; cdr3_nt: TGCAGTGCTGGTGGACAGGTCAATCAGCCCCAGCATTTT; cdr3_aa: CSAGGQVNQPQHF
j_call: TRBJ2-2; d_call: -; v_call: TRBV28; clone_size: -; cdr3_nt: TGTGCCAGCAGTTCCGAATCGTTCGACAGGGAGCTGTTTTTT; cdr3_aa: CASSSESFDRELFF
j_call: TRBJ1-2; d_call: TRBD1; v_call: TRBV7-3; clone_size: -; cdr3_nt: TGTGCCAGCAGCCCGGGACAGAACTATGGCTACACCTTC; cdr3_aa: CASSPGQNYGYTF
j_call: TRBJ2-3; d_call: -; v_call: TRBV2; clone_size: once; cdr3_nt: TGTGCCAGCAGGCCTAGCACAGATACGCAGTATTTT; cdr3_aa: CASRPSTDTQYF
j_call: TRBJ2-7; d_call: -; v_call: TRBV12-3/TRBV12-4; clone_size: once; cdr3_nt: TGTGCCAGCAGTTTAGCCGCGGGCGAGCAGTACTTC; cdr3_aa: CASSLAAGEQYF
j_call: TRBJ2-7; d_call: TRBD2; v_call: TRBV11-3; clone_size: -; cdr3_nt: TGTGCCAGCAGCTTAGGAACCTGGGGGGGAAAAGACGAGCAGTACTTC; cdr3_aa: CASSLGTWGGKDEQYF
j_call: TRBJ1-5; d_call: TRBD1; v_call: TRBV20-1; clone_size: -; cdr3_nt: TGCAGTGTCCCACAGGGGGCGAGGAACCAGCCCCAGCATTTT; cdr3_aa: CSVPQGARNQPQHF
j_call: TRBJ1-2; d_call: -; v_call: TRBV27; clone_size: -; cdr3_nt: TGTGCCAGCAGTTTAGGTTTCGCAGGGTCCACCTTC; cdr3_aa: CASSLGFAGSTF
j_call: TRBJ2-7; d_call: TRBD1; v_call: TRBV11-2; clone_size: -; cdr3_nt: TGTGCCAGCAGCTTAGAGCCGGGACAGGGTTCCGAGCAGTACTTC; cdr3_aa: CASSLEPGQGSEQYF
j_call: TRBJ1-2; d_call: TRBD1; v_call: TRBV6-1; clone_size: once; cdr3_nt: TGTGCCAGCAGTGAAGCGCAGGGGGCAGGGTATGGCTACACCTTC; cdr3_aa: CASSEAQGAGYGYTF
j_call: TRBJ1-2; d_call: -; v_call: TRBV19; clone_size: once; cdr3_nt: TGTGCCAGTAGCCTGAGGGCAGGGCTTTACGGCTACACCTTC; cdr3_aa: CASSLRAGLYGYTF
j_call: TRBJ1-2; d_call: -; v_call: TRBV6-1; clone_size: -; cdr3_nt: TGTGCCAGCAGTACACGGCGGGATCATGGCTACACCTTC; cdr3_aa: CASSTRRDHGYTF
j_call: TRBJ1-5; d_call: -; v_call: TRBV12-3/TRBV12-4; clone_size: -; cdr3_nt: TGTGCCAGCAGTTTAGGGGGGAGTCAGGGCAATCAGCCCCAGCATTTT; cdr3_aa: CASSLGGSQGNQPQHF
j_call: TRBJ1-6; d_call: -; v_call: TRBV5-1; clone_size: -; cdr3_nt: TGCGCCAGCAGCTTGGCGGGGAGCTCCTATAATTCACCCCTCCACTTT; cdr3_aa: CASSLAGSSYNSPLHF
j_call: TRBJ1-2; d_call: -; v_call: TRBV7-9; clone_size: -; cdr3_nt: TGTGCCAGCAGCTCCCCGGGGGGGGGCTACACCTTC; cdr3_aa: CASSSPGGGYTF
j_call: TRBJ2-3; d_call: TRBD2; v_call: TRBV7-9; clone_size: -; cdr3_nt: TGTGCCAGCAGCCCAACTGGCGGGGGGGCCCGTAATACGCAGTATTTT; cdr3_aa: CASSPTGGGARNTQYF
j_call: TRBJ2-7; d_call: -; v_call: TRBV11-2; clone_size: -; cdr3_nt: TGTGCCAGCAGCTCCCGGGTGAGGGGGTTAGGTAGGCAGTACTTC; cdr3_aa: CASSSRVRGLGRQYF
j_call: TRBJ2-5; d_call: TRBD1; v_call: TRBV19; clone_size: -; cdr3_nt: TGTGCCAGTAGTTTTCATACCGGGACAGCTGTAAAAGAGACCCAGTACTTC; cdr3_aa: CASSFHTGTAVKETQYF
j_call: TRBJ2-7; d_call: TRBD1; v_call: TRBV27; clone_size: -; cdr3_nt: TGTGCCAGCAGTTATACAGGGGGCGCGGGCGAGCAGTACTTC; cdr3_aa: CASSYTGGAGEQYF
j_call: TRBJ1-6; d_call: -; v_call: TRBV2; clone_size: -; cdr3_nt: TGTGCCACCACCACCCAGGGTGGGGTAAATTCACCCCTCCACTTT; cdr3_aa: CATTTQGGVNSPLHF
j_call: TRBJ2-1; d_call: -; v_call: TRBV19; clone_size: large; cdr3_nt: TGTGCCAGTGCAACGACCCGCCTGAATGAGCAGTTCTTC; cdr3_aa: CASATTRLNEQFF
j_call: TRBJ2-6; d_call: -; v_call: TRBV20-1; clone_size: -; cdr3_nt: TGCAGTGCTAGAGATTCGGCAGGGCAAGTATCTGGGGCCAACGTCCTGACTTTC; cdr3_aa: CSARDSAGQVSGANVLTF
j_call: TRBJ2-4; d_call: TRBD2; v_call: TRBV5-1; clone_size: -; cdr3_nt: TGCGCCAGCAGCTTGGCCTCTAGCGGGGGAAAAAACATTCAGTACTTC; cdr3_aa: CASSLASSGGKNIQYF
j_call: TRBJ1-3; d_call: -; v_call: TRBV19; clone_size: -; cdr3_nt: TGTGCCACCGCCGGGCCCGACACCATATATTTT; cdr3_aa: CATAGPDTIYF
j_call: TRBJ1-2; d_call: TRBD1; v_call: TRBV6-1; clone_size: -; cdr3_nt: TGTGCCAGCAGTGAAGGACAAGCAGGGGGGTATGGCTACACCTTC; cdr3_aa: CASSEGQAGGYGYTF
j_call: TRBJ1-4; d_call: -; v_call: TRBV15; clone_size: -; cdr3_nt: TGTGCCACCAGCAGAGAACCTACCTATGAAAAACTGTTTTTT; cdr3_aa: CATSREPTYEKLFF
j_call: TRBJ1-1; d_call: TRBD1; v_call: TRBV20-1; clone_size: -; cdr3_nt: TGCAGTGCCGGACAGGTTAAGAACACTGAAGCTTTCTTT; cdr3_aa: CSAGQVKNTEAFF
j_call: TRBJ1-6; d_call: -; v_call: TRBV11-3; clone_size: -; cdr3_nt: TGTGCCAGCAGCTTAGTCGGGCAGCTAGGGCAAAGCTCCTATAATTCACCCCTCCACTTT; cdr3_aa: CASSLVGQLGQSSYNSPLHF
j_call: TRBJ2-7; d_call: -; v_call: TRBV27; clone_size: -; cdr3_nt: TGTGCCACTGCGGGAACGCTTATCAACGAGCAGTACTTC; cdr3_aa: CATAGTLINEQYF
j_call: TRBJ1-2; d_call: -; v_call: TRBV6-5; clone_size: -; cdr3_nt: TGTGCCAGCAGTTATTATCCTAACTATGGCTACACCTTC; cdr3_aa: CASSYYPNYGYTF
j_call: TRBJ2-5; d_call: -; v_call: TRBV7-7; clone_size: -; cdr3_nt: TGTGCCAGCAGCTTAGGAACAGGGAGGGAGACCCAGTACTTC; cdr3_aa: CASSLGTGRETQYF